The T cell receptor beta chain under discussion was sequenced for a study of shared clonotypes between healthy human individuals. Once extracted for a subset, genomic DNA was divided evenly among several immunoSEQ plates. The data were produced by immunoSEQ multiplex PCR, yet TCRdb's version contains in-frame clones alone and is incomplete. The sample has roughly 640,000 clones, less than 85% seen once. In regard to this clone: A much larger clone lies one base from this, so it may be a read error. Other nucleotide sequences in the sample specify the same CDR3.

Germline CDR1 MDHEN, CDR2 SYDVKM. V lost 5 bases and J 3 bases, leaving 5 bases between the germline ends. This CDR3 region has 11 residues. This receptor was obtained from a woman younger than 45 in good health. The sequencing input was memory CD4+ T cells sorted from blood. The subset: CD45RA-negative fraction. This chain uses TRBV28 with TRBJ2-7; D gene unclear. The CDR3 protein is CASSLNYEQYF. CDR3 coding DNA: TGTGCCAGCAGTCTCAACTACGAGCAGTACTTC.